These 32 T cell receptor beta chains came from one sample sequenced in a study of T cell responses to AZD1222 COVID-19 vaccine. Using immunoSEQ multiplex PCR, the repertoire was profiled, and TCRdb retains in-frame clones only, with some absent. The sample carries 50,000 to 60,000 clones, 80% to 90% recorded once. The sequenced sample was peripheral blood, obtained on day 0 of AZD1222 vaccination. These receptors were obtained from an adult in good health.

The chain links TRBV2 to TRBJ2-3, with D hard to call. V was clipped by 7 bases and J by 3 bases, with 8 bases between them. Germline V gene lookup returns CDR1 SNHLY and CDR2 FYNNEI. The CDR3 runs 12 residues. The CDR3 coding sequence is TGTGCCAGCACCTGGGAAACAGATACGCAGTATTTT. Translated: CASTWETDTQYF.

The J gene is TRBJ2-1, the V gene TRBV3-1 (or the pseudogene TRBV3-2), with D perhaps TRBD2 (5 bases). The CDR3 is 14 residues long. With 1 base removed from V and 7 bases from J, the gap between germline ends came to 11 bases. CDR1 is LGHDT and CDR2 is YNNKEL in the germline V gene (reference sequence). CDR3 coding DNA: TGTGCCAGCAGCCAAGCACTAGAGGTAAATGAGCAGTTCTTC. This translates into CASSQALEVNEQFF.

J is TRBJ2-7 and V is TRBV5-6; 9 nucleotides align to TRBD2. The germline V gene has CDR1 SGHDT and CDR2 YYEEEE. The ends lost 1 base at V and 7 bases at J; junction bases unmatched: 9. The CDR3 covers 15 residues. CDR3 DNA sequence: TGTGCCAGCAGCTTGATCCCGGGACTAGCCTCGGAGCAGTACTTC. This translates into CASSLIPGLASEQYF.

V usage is TRBV15 and J usage is TRBJ2-3; 13 nucleotides align to TRBD2. V was clipped by 1 base and J by 5 bases; unmatched bases: 6. The CDR3 runs 17 residues. Germline values: CDR1 LNHNV, CDR2 YYDKDF (reference sequence). As DNA, the CDR3 is TGTGCCACCAGCAGAGGGGGGACTAGCGGGATGTTAGATACGCAGTATTTT. Protein product: CATSRGGTSGMLDTQYF. The full variable domain, in which reference TRBV15 and TRBJ2-3 provide the parts outside the CDR3, is DAMVIQNPRYQVTQFGKPVTLSCSQTLNHNVMYWYQQKSSQAPKLLFHYYDKDFNNEADTPDNFQSRRPNTSFCFLDIRSPGLGDTAMYLCATSRGGTSGMLDTQYFGPGTRLTVL.

The chain links TRBV15 to TRBJ1-4; D unresolved. Trimming stripped 3 bases from V and 8 bases from J, with 13 bases between. The CDR3 contains 14 residues. Germline CDR1 is LNHNV and CDR2 is YYDKDF (reference sequence). The CDR3 DNA sequence: TGTGCCACCAGCAGGGTCCCTGAGAGGGAAAAACTGTTTTTT. Translation: CATSRVPEREKLFF.

This chain connects TRBV5-4 to TRBJ2-6; no definite D call. V was trimmed by 1 base and J by 3 bases, leaving 2 bases between them. The germline CDR1 and CDR2 sequences are SGHNT and YYREEE (reference sequence). CDR3 length equals 13 residues. The CDR3, as DNA: TGTGCCAGCAGCTTGAGTGGGGCCAACGTCCTGACTTTC. It encodes CASSLSGANVLTF.

The rearrangement joins TRBV24-1 to TRBJ2-2, with D perhaps being TRBD1 or TRBD2 (5 bases each). Trimming removed 5 bases from V and 3 bases from J, with 21 bases in between. Germline-derived CDR1 and CDR2 are KGHDR and SFDVKD. The CDR3 extends over 18 amino acids. CDR3 amino acids: CATSGDGTLGEYTGELFF. The CDR3 nucleotides are TGTGCCACCAGTGGGGACGGAACCCTAGGAGAGTACACCGGGGAGCTGTTTTTT.

This chain connects TRBV9 to TRBJ2-5, with a possible D match to TRBD1 (5 bases). This CDR3 comprises 14 residues. V lost 3 bases and J 4 bases, leaving 13 bases between the germline ends. Looked up from germline, CDR1 is SGDLS and CDR2 is YYNGEE. CDR3: CASSAGRQGETQYF. CDR3 sequence (DNA): TGTGCCAGCAGCGCCGGCCGGCAGGGAGAGACCCAGTACTTC.

V gene TRBV5-4 combines with J gene TRBJ1-1; tentatively, D is TRBD1 (5 bases). The CDR3 length is 14 residues. Trimming removed 4 bases from V and 2 bases from J, with 12 bases in between. CDR1 and CDR2 (germline): SGHNT, YYREEE (reference sequence). The CDR3 loop is CASSHPDSNTEAFF. The CDR3 DNA reads TGTGCCAGCAGCCACCCCGACAGTAACACTGAAGCTTTCTTT.

The chain recombines TRBV27 with TRBJ2-1, with 9 bases matching TRBD2. V lost 2 bases and J lost 9; bases outside the gene matches: 11. Per germline, CDR1 MNHEY and CDR2 SMNVEV (reference sequence). CDR3 length: 16 amino acids. The CDR3 here is CASSLDGGRARVEQFF. CDR3 bases: TGTGCCAGCAGTTTAGATGGCGGGAGGGCCCGAGTTGAGCAGTTCTTC.

This rearrangement joins TRBV20-1 to TRBJ1-2; D not resolved. CDR1 is DFQATT, CDR2 SNEGSKA, per germline (reference sequence). The ends were cut back, 3 bases at V and 0 bases at J, with 11 bases in the middle. The CDR3 consists of 14 residues. CDR3 loop: CSASMGRANYGYTF. CDR3 DNA sequence: TGCAGTGCTAGTATGGGGAGAGCTAACTATGGCTACACCTTC.

The count of this clone is one. The chain is built from TRBV29-1 and TRBJ2-3, with D possibly TRBD2 on 5 matching bases. V lost 7 bases, J lost 4 bases, and 9 bases lay in between. This CDR3 has 11 residues. Germline CDR1 reads SQVTM; CDR2 reads ANQGSEA. The CDR3, as DNA: TGCAGCGGGTGGCGGGCAGATACGCAGTATTTT. Residues: CSGWRADTQYF.

This clone has only one observation. This chain links TRBV18 with TRBJ2-1; a possible D gene is TRBD2 (5 bases). Germline V gene sequence: CDR1 KGHSH, CDR2 LQKENI. Trimming pared 1 base from V and 9 bases from J, leaving 7 bases between. The length of the CDR3 is 12 residues. The CDR3, as DNA: TGTGCCAGCTCACCACTGGACTTTGAGCAGTTCTTC. Protein: CASSPLDFEQFF. The full variable domain, in which reference TRBV18 and TRBJ2-1 provide the parts outside the CDR3, is NAGVMQNPRHLVRRRGQEARLRCSPMKGHSHVYWYRQLPEEGLKFMVYLQKENIIDESGMPKERFSAEFPKEGPSILRIQQVVRGDSAAYFCASSPLDFEQFFGPGTRLTVL.

This chain connects TRBV12-3 or TRBV12-4 to TRBJ1-2; a possible D gene is TRBD1 (5 bases). Trimming left V 5 bases short and J 13 bases short, with 20 bases between. CDR3 length: 13 residues. The CDR3 DNA reads TGTGCCAGCAGTCCCCGATCCGGGACGGCCCCCACCTTC. Its translation: CASSPRSGTAPTF.

V and J are TRBV6-2 or TRBV6-3 and TRBJ1-1; weak D call: TRBD1 (6 bases). V dropped 0 bases and J dropped 2 bases, with 10 bases sitting between them. The CDR3 covers 15 residues. In germline, CDR1 is MNHEY, CDR2 SVGEGT. CDR3 in DNA: TGTGCCAGCAGTTACTCGTGGACAGTTAACACTGAAGCTTTCTTT. Its protein product is CASSYSWTVNTEAFF.

Only one count was recorded for this clone. The chain couples TRBV5-1 to TRBJ2-1, with D tentatively TRBD2 (5 bases). The V and J ends lost 5 bases and 0 bases respectively, with 12 bases between them. Germline V gene sequence: CDR1 SGHRS, CDR2 YFSETQ. The CDR3 consists of 15 residues. The CDR3 sequence is CASREGGLSYNEQFF. The CDR3 DNA is TGCGCCAGCAGAGAAGGAGGTCTCTCCTACAATGAGCAGTTCTTC.

The chain combines TRBV11-1 with TRBJ1-1; 10 bases match TRBD1. The CDR3 sequence is 12 residues long. The junction had 4 bases not matched to a gene; V was cut back by 5 bases and J by 10 bases. CDR1 and CDR2 from the germline V gene are SGHAT and FQDESV (reference sequence). The chain's CDR3 is CASSPDRGIAFF. DNA for the CDR3: TGTGCCAGCAGCCCGGACAGGGGGATAGCTTTCTTT.

This clone occurred a few times. The chain has TRBV11-2 and TRBJ2-7; TRBD1 or TRBD2 may be the D gene (5 bases each). The ends were cut back, 5 bases at V and 0 bases at J, with 11 bases in the middle. Germline CDR1 and CDR2: SGHAT and FQNNGV. CDR3 size: 14 residues. The CDR3, as DNA: TGTGCCAGCAGCCCCCGGGACGCCTCCTACGAGCAGTACTTC. As protein: CASSPRDASYEQYF.

The V gene is TRBV5-1, the J gene TRBJ2-7; 9 positions agree with TRBD2. CDR1 is SGHRS, CDR2 YFSETQ, per germline. V dropped 4 bases and J dropped 0; count of bases not matched to a gene: 8. The CDR3 is 16 amino acids. CDR3 loop: CASSPGLARSSYEQYF. The CDR3 nucleotides read TGCGCCAGCAGCCCCGGACTAGCGAGGAGCTCCTACGAGCAGTACTTC. The whole variable domain, filled in from reference TRBV5-1 and TRBJ2-7, reads KAGVTQTPRYLIKTRGQQVTLSCSPISGHRSVSWYQQTPGQGLQFLFEYFSETQRNKGNFPGRFSGRQFSNSRSEMNVSTLELGDSALYLCASSPGLARSSYEQYFGPGTRLTVT.

V usage is TRBV6-5 and J usage is TRBJ2-1; 8 bases agree with TRBD2. V was pared by 6 bases and J by 4 bases, with 8 bases of the junction left unmatched. This CDR3 region has 15 residues. The germline CDR1 and CDR2 sequences are MNHEY and SVGAGI. Here the CDR3 reads CASSLYTSGYNEQFF. CDR3 sequence (DNA): TGTGCCAGCAGCCTGTATACTAGCGGATACAATGAGCAGTTCTTC.

Turning to this clone: The sample contains more than one DNA sequence encoding this CDR3. The V and J genes are TRBV7-2 and TRBJ2-5; 8 bases fit TRBD2. The junction had 1 base not matched to a gene; V was cut back by 0 bases and J by 4 bases. Germline CDR1 and CDR2: SGHTA and FQGNSA. This CDR3 region has 14 residues. This chain's CDR3 is CASSLAGGGETQYF. DNA of the CDR3: TGTGCCAGCAGCTTAGCCGGGGGGGGAGAGACCCAGTACTTC. Using reference TRBV7-2 and TRBJ2-5 for the parts outside the CDR3, the full variable domain is GAGVSQSPSNKVTEKGKDVELRCDPISGHTALYWYRQSLGQGLEFLIYFQGNSAPDKSGLPSDRFSAERTGGSVSTLTIQRTQQEDSAVYLCASSLAGGGETQYFGPGTRLLVL.

This sequence joins TRBV30 and TRBJ1-3, with 7 bases that match TRBD1. This CDR3 region has 17 residues. Germline CDR1 and CDR2: GTSNPN and SVGIG (reference sequence). Germline trimming cut 3 bases from V and 1 base from J; bases unmatched to any gene: 12. CDR3 nucleotide sequence: TGTGCCTGGAGCACAGGGGTCTTTGGAAGATCTGGAAACACCATATATTTT. As protein: CAWSTGVFGRSGNTIYF.

The chain carries TRBV18 and TRBJ1-1; no reliable D call. There are 14 residues in the CDR3. The germline gives CDR1 KGHSH, CDR2 LQKENI. With 3 bases removed from V and 3 bases from J, the gap between germline ends came to 11 bases. In nucleotides, the CDR3 is TGTGCCAGCTCACCGCAAGGAGGTGACACTGAAGCTTTCTTT. Translating it yields CASSPQGGDTEAFF.

The chain employs TRBV29-1 and TRBJ2-1, with 14 bases aligning to TRBD2. CDR3 length: 16 residues. The trim removed 4 bases at V and 0 bases at J, leaving 2 bases unmatched. From germline, CDR1 is SQVTM and CDR2 ANQGSEA. The DNA for the CDR3 is TGCAGCGTTGTTGGGACTAGCGGGAGCTCCTACAATGAGCAGTTCTTC. Its protein is CSVVGTSGSSYNEQFF.

This chain links TRBV11-3 with TRBJ1-1; D is perhaps TRBD1 (6 bases). V shed 5 bases and J shed 0 bases, with 13 bases lying between them. Germline V gene sequence: CDR1 SGHNT, CDR2 YENEEA. The CDR3 sequence is 15 residues long. CDR3 nucleotides: TGTGCCAGCAGCACCAGACAGGCTATGAACACTGAAGCTTTCTTT. It is translated as CASSTRQAMNTEAFF.

V is TRBV7-9 and J is TRBJ2-1; tentatively, D is TRBD2 (5 bases). Trimming removed 0 bases at V and 0 bases at J, with 6 bases between. This CDR3 is 15 amino acids long. The germline V gene has CDR1 SEHNR and CDR2 FQNEAQ (reference sequence). DNA for the CDR3: TGTGCCAGCAGCTTAGCGGGGAGCTCCTACAATGAGCAGTTCTTC. It yields the protein CASSLAGSSYNEQFF.

The genes are TRBV5-1 and TRBJ2-5, with 16 bases lining up with TRBD2. With V trimmed by 0 bases and J by 5 bases, 10 bases remained unmatched. Germline values: CDR1 SGHRS, CDR2 YFSETQ. This CDR3 is 19 amino acids long. CDR3 coding DNA: TGCGCCAGCAGCTTGGCGGGGACTAGCGGGAGGGCCACCGGGGAGACCCAGTACTTC. Translating it yields CASSLAGTSGRATGETQYF.

In its sample, this clone was seen once. The chain joins TRBV5-1 to TRBJ2-5, with 8 bases lining up with TRBD1. Germline trimming cut 4 bases from V and 6 bases from J; bases unmatched to any gene: 8. Germline V gives CDR1 SGHRS, CDR2 YFSETQ. The CDR3 runs 14 residues. The CDR3 nucleotides are TGCGCCAGCAGCGCCACAGGGGGTTTAAAGACCCAGTACTTC. Translation: CASSATGGLKTQYF.

This clone was seen a handful of times. This sequence joins TRBV19 and TRBJ1-5; TRBD1 agrees at 7 bases. CDR3 length: 13 amino acids. After removal of 5 bases from V and 4 bases from J, the junction contained 2 bases not matched to a gene. From germline, CDR1 is LNHDA and CDR2 SQIVND (reference sequence). The chain's CDR3 is CASSEQGNQPQHF. In nucleotides, the CDR3 is TGTGCCAGTAGTGAACAGGGGAATCAGCCCCAGCATTTT.

The J gene is TRBJ1-2, the V gene TRBV2, with TRBD1 identical over 7 bases. J was trimmed by 3 bases and V by 6 bases; bases with no gene match: 4. The germline gives CDR1 SNHLY, CDR2 FYNNEI. CDR3 length: 13 amino acids. CDR3 loop: CASRLGQDYGYTF. Here the CDR3 DNA reads TGTGCCAGCAGATTAGGACAGGACTATGGCTACACCTTC.

This clone is a singleton in its sample. This chain links TRBV11-1 with TRBJ1-4; no clear D gene. Per germline, CDR1 SGHAT and CDR2 FQDESV (reference sequence). The CDR3 is 14 amino acids. Trimming removed 3 bases at V and 2 bases at J, with 7 bases between. DNA of the CDR3: TGTGCCAGCAGCTTCGGAACTACTAATGAAAAACTGTTTTTT. Amino acid sequence: CASSFGTTNEKLFF.

The J gene is TRBJ2-5, the V gene TRBV18, with 8 bases identical to TRBD1. Germline CDR1 and CDR2: KGHSH and LQKENI. The CDR3 has 14 residues. V was clipped by 3 bases and J by 5 bases; unmatched bases: 5. The CDR3 loop reads CASSPVTGGETQYF. The CDR3 nucleotides are TGTGCCAGCTCACCTGTTACAGGGGGGGAGACCCAGTACTTC.